The 28 T cell receptor beta chains below were found in one sample sequenced in a study of molecular identifiers for immune sequencing clone quantification. TCRdb called the PCR reads again in MiXCR, with one record for every CDR3 protein. The sample lists 250,000 to 400,000 distinct CDR3 sequences, over 20% occurring once. The sample taken for sequencing was naive CD8+ T cells from blood, with Jurkat cell RNA spiked in. As for subset: FACS-sorted CD8+CD4-CCR7+CD45RA+ naive T cells. These receptor sequences come from a human donor in good health. Some libraries in this study had Jurkat cell RNA spiked in.

Ten or more counts support this clonotype. This chain uses TRBV6-5 with TRBJ2-7, with 9 bases matching TRBD1. V was pared by 6 bases and J by 4 bases, with 10 bases of the junction left unmatched. There are 15 residues in the CDR3. Germline V gene data show CDR1 as MNHEY and CDR2 as SVGAGI. Here the CDR3 reads CASRNTGGGFYEQYF. As DNA, the CDR3 is TGTGCCAGCAGAAACACAGGGGGCGGATTTTACGAGCAGTACTTC.

About this clonotype: This may be a read error: a much more frequent sequence differs by one nucleotide. This chain connects TRBV29-1 to TRBJ1-2; no reliable D call. There are 14 residues in the CDR3. Germline V lookup: CDR1 SQVTM, CDR2 ANQGSEA. CDR3 in DNA: TGCGGCGTTGAAGATGGGGAGCTGTGGAAAGGCTACACCTTC. It codes for CGVEDGELWKGYTF.

This clonotype was detected many times. The V and J genes are TRBV6-2 or TRBV6-3 and TRBJ2-5; 7 bases are a match to TRBD2. CDR3 length: 14 amino acids. V lost 2 bases to trimming and J lost 7 bases; unmatched junction nucleotides: 7. From germline, CDR1 is MNHEY and CDR2 SVGEGT. This CDR3 is CASSYPGLDATQYF. DNA of the CDR3: TGTGCCAGCAGTTACCCAGGACTAGATGCGACCCAGTACTTC.

This clonotype has at least ten counts. This chain connects TRBV29-1 to TRBJ2-1; possible D gene TRBD2, 6 bases. Per germline, CDR1 SQVTM and CDR2 ANQGSEA. The germline V and J ends were trimmed by 2 bases and 7 bases, with 18 bases remaining between them. The CDR3 runs to 15 residues. CDR3 sequence: CSVEFSDYTTNEQFF. CDR3 DNA sequence: TGCAGCGTTGAATTCTCGGACTATACTACAAATGAGCAGTTCTTC.

V is TRBV24-1 and J is TRBJ2-2, with D possibly TRBD1 on 5 matching bases. The V end was cut by 4 bases, the J end by 6 bases, with 5 bases between. The germline CDR1 and CDR2 sequences are KGHDR and SFDVKD. CDR3 length equals 12 residues. CDR3: CATSEGAGELFF. Here the CDR3 DNA reads TGTGCCACCAGTGAAGGGGCCGGGGAGCTGTTTTTT.

This clonotype occurred many times. The CDR3 DNA reads as TGTGCCAGCAGCCCCGGGACTAGACAAGAGACCCAGTACTTC. It translates to CASSPGTRQETQYF. V usage is TRBV9 and J usage is TRBJ2-5; TRBD2 matches 8 bases. J gave up 2 bases and V 4 bases, and 4 bases lay outside the gene matches. The CDR3 contains 14 residues. CDR1 and CDR2 from the germline V gene are SGDLS and YYNGEE.

A note on this clonotype: One end of the junction varies from germline; a read error may be responsible. V gene TRBV5-6 combines with J gene TRBJ1-4; TRBD1 agrees at 9 bases. This CDR3 comprises 15 residues. Germline V gene sequence: CDR1 SGHDT, CDR2 YYEEEE. CDR3 sequence (DNA): TGTGCCAGCAAAAAAGACAGGGGGACCAATGAAAAACTGCTTTTT. Translated, it gives CASKKDRGTNEKLLF.

This clonotype was found many times. The chain combines TRBV7-2 with TRBJ2-3; 9 bases agree with TRBD2. There are 14 residues in the CDR3. Germline values: CDR1 SGHTA, CDR2 FQGNSA. V shed 5 bases and J 1 base; nucleotides not matched to a gene: 1. CDR3 amino acids: CASSRTSGTDTQYF. The CDR3 DNA sequence: TGTGCCAGCAGCAGGACTAGCGGCACAGATACGCAGTATTTT.

This clonotype has only a few counts. The chain combines TRBV27 with TRBJ2-6; D gene ambiguous. This CDR3 has 18 amino acids. Germline lookup yields CDR1 MNHEY and CDR2 SMNVEV (reference sequence). Trimming pared 5 bases from V and 0 bases from J, leaving 17 bases between. The CDR3 bases are TGTGCCAGCAGTCCCTTAACTGTTACCTTCTCTGGGGCCAACGTCCTGACTTTC. Translated, it gives CASSPLTVTFSGANVLTF.

Ten or more counts support this clonotype. The chain recombines TRBV12-3 or TRBV12-4 with TRBJ1-5, with 10 bases that match TRBD1. The CDR3 contains 16 residues. V lost 5 bases, J lost 5 bases, and 9 bases stayed unmatched. CDR3 DNA sequence: TGTGCCAGCAGTCCAAACGGGACAGGGGTGGATCAGCCCCAGCATTTT. Encoded protein: CASSPNGTGVDQPQHF.

For this clonotype: This clone may be a read error of a much larger clone one base away. This chain links TRBV5-4 with TRBJ1-5, with D unresolved. Germline CDR1 is SGHNT and CDR2 is YYREEE (reference sequence). This CDR3 has 13 residues. In DNA, the CDR3 is TGTGCCGGCAGCTTGGGAGAGGATCAGCCCCAGCATTTT. It codes for CAGSLGEDQPQHF.

There are a few counts of this clonotype. The chain carries TRBV7-9 and TRBJ2-3; 10 bases match TRBD1. The V gene's germline CDR1 is SEHNR and CDR2 FQNEAQ (reference sequence). J gave up 2 bases and V 2 bases, and 10 bases lay outside the gene matches. The CDR3 has 18 residues. CDR3 sequence: CASSLPLGTGEITDTQYF. The CDR3, as DNA: TGTGCCAGCAGCTTACCTTTAGGGACAGGGGAAATCACAGATACGCAGTATTTT.

At least ten counts were recorded for this clonotype. This chain connects TRBV10-3 to TRBJ2-1, with no clear D. Trimming left V 2 bases short and J 10 bases short, with 6 bases between. The length of the CDR3 is 11 residues. Germline CDR1 reads ENHRY; CDR2 reads SYGVKD. The CDR3, as DNA: TGTGCCATCAGTGAGGCCACGGAGCAGTTCTTC. Encoded protein: CAISEATEQFF.

This clonotype was detected a few times. The junction departs from germline at one end; a sequencing error may be responsible. The genes are TRBV12-3 or TRBV12-4 and TRBJ1-1; 7 positions agree with TRBD1. The CDR3 contains 14 residues. CDR3 nucleotide sequence: TGTGCCAGCGGTTTGACAGGGACGAACACTGAAGCTTTCTTT. Translation: CASGLTGTNTEAFF.

Turning to this clonotype: As the CDR3 is not closed by the conserved phenylalanine or tryptophan, this likely results from a read error. The gene calls are TRBV4-1 and TRBJ2-7; a possible D gene is TRBD2 (5 bases). CDR1 MGHRA and CDR2 YSYEKL come from the germline V gene. V was clipped by 5 bases and J by 4 bases, with 18 bases between them. CDR3 length equals 15 residues. The CDR3 region is CASSDSGLTGYEQYL. The CDR3 nucleotides read TGCGCCAGCAGCGACTCGGGGTTAACGGGGTACGAGCAGTACCTC.

At least ten counts were recorded for this clonotype. The CDR3 DNA reads TGTGCCAGCAGCTTAGATACGACAGAGAACACTGAAGCTTTCTTT. Its protein is CASSLDTTENTEAFF. The chain recombines TRBV11-2 with TRBJ1-1; maybe TRBD1 (5 bases). Germline V CDR1 and CDR2: SGHAT, FQNNGV. The CDR3 totals 15 residues. With 0 bases removed from V and 1 base from J, the gap between germline ends came to 9 bases. Supplemented by reference TRBV11-2 and TRBJ1-1, the full variable domain reads EAGVAQSPRYKIIEKRQSVAFWCNPISGHATLYWYQQILGQGPKLLIQFQNNGVVDDSQLPKDRFSAERLKGVDSTLKIQPAKLEDSAVYLCASSLDTTENTEAFFGQGTRLTVV.

The chain uses TRBV4-1 and TRBJ1-5; TRBD1 is a possible D gene (5 bases). Germline CDR1 reads MGHRA; CDR2 reads YSYEKL. The CDR3 contains 18 residues. V shed 1 base and J shed 0 bases, with 16 bases lying between them. Written as DNA, the CDR3 is TGCGCCAGCAGCCAAGGACCGATAGGGGCCGTTAGCAATCAGCCCCAGCATTTT. Protein: CASSQGPIGAVSNQPQHF.

The rearrangement links TRBV14 to TRBJ2-3, with a possible D match to TRBD1 (5 bases). Germline V CDR1 and CDR2: SGHDN, FVKESK. This CDR3 comprises 17 residues. The V gene lost 1 base and the J gene lost 0 bases, with 14 bases spanning the gap. CDR3 residues: CASSQVFVAGSTDTQYF. CDR3 in DNA: TGTGCCAGCAGCCAAGTCTTCGTGGCAGGGAGCACAGATACGCAGTATTTT.

This clonotype was detected only a few times. The rearrangement links TRBV14 to TRBJ2-3; D not resolved. The length of the CDR3 is 15 residues. The V gene's germline CDR1 is SGHDN and CDR2 FVKESK. V lost 1 base and J 0 bases, leaving 8 bases between the germline ends. Here the CDR3 DNA reads TGTGCCAGCAGCCAAGGTCTCTATAGCACAGATACGCAGTATTTT. This sequence encodes CASSQGLYSTDTQYF.

In its sample, this clonotype was seen many times. This chain joins TRBV29-1 and TRBJ2-5; tentatively, D is TRBD2 (6 bases). Germline V gene data show CDR1 as SQVTM and CDR2 as ANQGSEA. This CDR3 region has 13 residues. Between the trimmed V and J ends, which lost 4 bases and 5 bases, there was a span of 14 bases. The CDR3 loop is CSVGGGEVETQYF. As DNA, the CDR3 is TGCAGCGTTGGTGGAGGGGAGGTTGAGACCCAGTACTTC. Full variable domain (outside the CDR3, taken from reference TRBV29-1 and TRBJ2-5): SAVISQKPSRDICQRGTSLTIQCQVDSQVTMMFWYRQQPGQSLTLIATANQGSEATYESGFVIDKFPISRPNLTFSTLTVSNMSPEDSSIYLCSVGGGEVETQYFGPGTRLLVL.

This clonotype was counted many times. The chain links TRBV12-3 or TRBV12-4 to TRBJ1-2, with a weak D call TRBD1 (5 bases). V dropped 1 base and J dropped 6 bases, with 6 bases sitting between them. The CDR3 extends over 12 amino acids. In DNA form, the CDR3 reads TGTGCCAGCAGTTTAGGAGGGGATGGCTACACCTTC. Amino acids: CASSLGGDGYTF.

The table lists this clonotype with many counts. The chain has TRBV6-6 and TRBJ2-7; D is undetermined. Trimming shortened V by 4 bases and J by 0 bases, and 7 bases separated the two germline ends. Germline V gene sequence: CDR1 MNHNY, CDR2 SVGAGI (reference sequence). The CDR3 runs to 13 residues. CDR3 nucleotide sequence: TGTGCCAGCAGTTTCATTAGCTCCTACGAGCAGTACTTC. Its protein is CASSFISSYEQYF.

This clonotype has a count of ten or more. J is TRBJ2-3 and V is TRBV9, with D perhaps given as TRBD1 or TRBD2 (5 bases each). The V gene's germline CDR1 is SGDLS and CDR2 YYNGEE. The CDR3 sequence is 19 residues long. Between the trimmed V and J ends, which lost 0 bases and 2 bases, there was a span of 22 bases. The CDR3 nucleotides are TGTGCCAGCAGCGTAGCTACCTCTGAGGGACCGATTCTCACAGATACGCAGTATTTT. Its translation is CASSVATSEGPILTDTQYF.

Concerning this clonotype: Relative to the germline gene, one junction end is altered; a read error may explain this. Here the CDR3 DNA reads TGCGCCGGCAGCCTCCGGGGCCCGAGTACTCACAATGAGCAGTTCTTC. The encoded protein is CAGSLRGPSTHNEQFF. This chain links TRBV5-1 with TRBJ2-1, with D tentatively TRBD1 or TRBD2 (5 bases each). This CDR3 has 16 amino acids. Germline CDR1 and CDR2: SGHRS and YFSETQ.

This clonotype was counted at least ten times. The V gene is TRBV6-5, the J gene TRBJ2-7; a weak D match, TRBD2 (6 bases). The CDR3 runs to 13 residues. CDR1 MNHEY and CDR2 SVGAGI come from the germline V gene. Trimming left V 0 bases short and J 6 bases short, with 9 bases between. The CDR3 is CASSYSEGFEQYF. CDR3 DNA sequence: TGTGCCAGCAGTTACTCGGAGGGTTTCGAGCAGTACTTC.

In regard to this clonotype: One base away lies a much larger clone, so this may be a sequencing read error. The chain combines TRBV29-1 with TRBJ1-2; D is unclear. This CDR3 has 18 amino acids. The V and J ends lost 1 base and 4 bases respectively, with 25 bases between them. CDR1 and CDR2 from the germline V gene are SQVTM and ANQGSEA. CDR3 bases: TGCAGCGTTGAAGGGATTCCGTCCCCACGACAACCTAGCTATGGCTACACCTTC. Amino acid sequence: CSVEGIPSPRQPSYGYTF.

In the case of this clonotype: Since a much larger clone is just one base distant, this may be a read error. This chain links TRBV19 with TRBJ1-2; 7 bases are a match to TRBD1. The CDR3 sequence is 16 residues long. Germline V gene lookup returns CDR1 LNHDA and CDR2 SQIVND (reference sequence). V gave up 1 base and J gave up 2 bases; unmatched junction bases: 7. In nucleotides, the CDR3 is TGTGCCAGTAGTATAGTTGCGGGACAGCAGAACTATGGCTACACCTTC. Encoded protein: CASSIVAGQQNYGYTF.

Only a few counts were recorded for this clonotype. The rearrangement links TRBV7-6 to TRBJ2-2; a possible D gene is TRBD2 (6 bases). Germline V gene data show CDR1 as SGHVS and CDR2 as FNYEAQ. The CDR3 runs to 16 residues. The V and J ends lost 3 bases and 5 bases respectively, with 16 bases between them. CDR3 nucleotide sequence: TGTGCCAGCAGCTTCACGGGACGGAGGGGAACCGGGGAGCTGTTTTTT. Its translation: CASSFTGRRGTGELFF.